The 20 T cell receptor beta chains listed next were all sequenced from one sample in a study of long-term antiretroviral therapy in people with HIV. An immunoSEQ assay, version v3.0, was performed at survey level. The data were produced by immunoSEQ multiplex PCR, yet TCRdb's version contains in-frame clones alone and is incomplete. The sample lists tens of thousands of clones, roughly four fifths occurring once. The sequenced sample was unsorted PBMCs, obtained 0.3 years after starting antiretroviral therapy. These receptors were collected from a man younger than 35 with HIV.

The chain is built from TRBV14 and TRBJ2-3; TRBD2 matches at 9 bases. Germline V CDR1 and CDR2: SGHDN, FVKESK. This CDR3 comprises 16 residues. V gave up 1 base and J gave up 3 bases; unmatched junction bases: 5. The CDR3 DNA reads as TGTGCCAGCAGCCAAGGCGGCGGGGGGGCAACAGATACGCAGTATTTT. It yields the protein CASSQGGGGATDTQYF.

The chain links TRBV9 to TRBJ2-7, with TRBD2 matching over 9 bases. This CDR3 has 16 amino acids. CDR1 is SGDLS and CDR2 is YYNGEE in the germline V gene. Trimming at V came to 4 bases and at J to 1 base, leaving 9 bases not matched to a gene. The CDR3 DNA is TGTGCCAGCAGCCGAGAACTTAGCGGGGGTTCCTACGAGCAGTACTTC. It encodes CASSRELSGGSYEQYF.

V and J are TRBV9 and TRBJ2-1; TRBD2 aligns across 9 bases. The length of the CDR3 is 14 residues. The germline V gene has CDR1 SGDLS and CDR2 YYNGEE. The J segment lost 8 bases and the V segment lost 3 bases, leaving 6 bases of the junction unmatched. CDR3 bases: TGTGCCAGCAGCGGGAGTGGCGGGGGGGATGAGCAGTTCTTC. It specifies CASSGSGGGDEQFF.

The chain uses TRBV10-3 and TRBJ1-6, with D possibly matching TRBD1 (6 bases). Germline V gene data show CDR1 as ENHRY and CDR2 as SYGVKD. The CDR3 totals 14 residues. The V end was cut by 6 bases, the J end by 8 bases, with 14 bases between. CDR3 nucleotide sequence: TGTGCCATCAGGGTGGGACACGTTGATTCACCCCTCCACTTT. It codes for CAIRVGHVDSPLHF.

The sample holds one count of this clone. The chain is built from TRBV2 and TRBJ2-7; D is unclear. The CDR3 has 11 residues. The V gene lost 8 bases and the J gene lost 4 bases, with 9 bases spanning the gap. Germline V gene data show CDR1 as SNHLY and CDR2 as FYNNEI. The CDR3, as DNA: TGTGCCAGCGGATTGCTATACGAGCAGTACTTC. It is translated as CASGLLYEQYF.

V is TRBV19 and J is TRBJ2-3; 15 bases align to TRBD2. The CDR3 has 16 amino acids. V gave up 7 bases and J gave up 4 bases; unmatched junction bases: 6. In germline, CDR1 is LNHDA, CDR2 SQIVND (reference sequence). Here the CDR3 DNA reads TGTGCCAGTACCCCCGGACTAGCGGGAGGGCCAGATACGCAGTATTTT. Protein sequence: CASTPGLAGGPDTQYF.

The chain employs TRBV30 and TRBJ1-4; the D is unclear. The V gene lost 2 bases and the J gene lost 0 bases, with 7 bases spanning the gap. Germline values: CDR1 GTSNPN, CDR2 SVGIG (reference sequence). The CDR3 totals 14 residues. CDR3 nucleotide sequence: TGTGCCTGGAGTATCTGGGCAACTAATGAAAAACTGTTTTTT. This translates into CAWSIWATNEKLFF.

The genes are TRBV7-6 and TRBJ2-3; 7 bases are shared with TRBD1. Trimming at V came to 2 bases and at J to 6 bases, leaving 8 bases not matched to a gene. The CDR3 loop spans 15 amino acids. Germline V CDR1 and CDR2: SGHVS, FNYEAQ. The DNA for the CDR3 is TGTGCCAGCAGCTTAATTACAGGGGTGGGGGATACGCAGTATTTT. Its protein is CASSLITGVGDTQYF.

The V gene is TRBV5-1, the J gene TRBJ1-3, with D tentatively TRBD1 (5 bases). The CDR3 sequence is 14 residues long. From germline, CDR1 is SGHRS and CDR2 YFSETQ. V shed 0 bases and J shed 4 bases, with 8 bases lying between them. In DNA form, the CDR3 reads TGCGCCAGCAGCTTGGAGGCAGGGGGAAACACCATATATTTT. Amino acids: CASSLEAGGNTIYF. Looking up the rest from reference TRBV5-1 and TRBJ1-3 gives the full variable domain: KAGVTQTPRYLIKTRGQQVTLSCSPISGHRSVSWYQQTPGQGLQFLFEYFSETQRNKGNFPGRFSGRQFSNSRSEMNVSTLELGDSALYLCASSLEAGGNTIYFGEGSWLTVV.

J is TRBJ2-3 and V is TRBV7-2; 9 bases are a match to TRBD2. Germline loops: CDR1 SGHTA, CDR2 FQGNSA. The ends lost 9 bases at V and 6 bases at J; junction bases unmatched: 19. The CDR3 covers 17 residues. The CDR3 DNA is TGTGCCAGTCAGTGGACCCGCGGGGGGGCTCTCGGGGATACGCAGTATTTT. Protein sequence: CASQWTRGGALGDTQYF.

The genes are TRBV29-1 and TRBJ2-7, with TRBD2 as a possible D gene (5 bases). Trimming removed 3 bases at V and 0 bases at J, with 9 bases between. The CDR3 length is 13 residues. Germline V lookup: CDR1 SQVTM, CDR2 ANQGSEA. CDR3 residues: CSVEDSDSYEQYF. DNA of the CDR3: TGCAGCGTTGAGGACTCGGACTCCTACGAGCAGTACTTC.

This clone was recorded a few times. The rearrangement links TRBV19 to TRBJ2-7; the match to TRBD1 covers 8 bases. J was trimmed by 5 bases and V by 4 bases; bases with no gene match: 7. The CDR3 covers 14 residues. CDR1 LNHDA and CDR2 SQIVND come from the germline V gene (reference sequence). CDR3 region: CASSTYQGADEQYF. The CDR3 DNA follows: TGTGCCAGTAGTACATATCAGGGGGCCGACGAGCAGTACTTC.

The chain carries TRBV5-1 and TRBJ1-3; 7 bases match TRBD1. CDR1 is SGHRS, CDR2 YFSETQ, per germline. This CDR3 has 13 amino acids. Losses at the gene ends were 8 bases for V and 2 bases for J; bases not matched to a gene: 4. This CDR3 reads CASKQGPGNTIYF. Here the CDR3 DNA reads TGCGCCAGTAAACAGGGGCCTGGAAACACCATATATTTT.

J is TRBJ2-3 and V is TRBV5-5, with 7 nucleotides matching TRBD2. This CDR3 is 16 amino acids long. The V segment lost 7 bases and the J segment 2 bases; nucleotides outside the gene matches: 13. Germline-derived CDR1 and CDR2 are SGHKS and YYEKEE (reference sequence). This CDR3 reads CASALPPLADTDTQYF. CDR3 nucleotides: TGTGCCAGCGCCTTGCCGCCTCTAGCGGACACAGATACGCAGTATTTT.

The chain couples TRBV30 to TRBJ1-2, with a weak D call TRBD1 (5 bases). The CDR3 totals 12 residues. The germline gives CDR1 GTSNPN, CDR2 SVGIG (reference sequence). Trimming shortened V by 7 bases and J by 7 bases, and 16 bases separated the two germline ends. The CDR3 DNA sequence: TGTGCCTCCCCTGGCGGCGGGGGTGGCTACACCTTC. It translates to CASPGGGGGYTF. Drawing the rest from reference TRBV30 and TRBJ1-2, the complete variable domain is SQTIHQWPATLVQPVGSPLSLECTVEGTSNPNLYWYRQAAGRGLQLLFYSVGIGQISSEVPQNLSASRPQDRQFILSSKKLLLSDSGFYLCASPGGGGGYTFGSGTRLTVV.

This chain uses TRBV7-2 with TRBJ2-3; D is unresolved. This CDR3 has 12 amino acids. Trimming removed 1 base at V and 6 bases at J, with 5 bases between. CDR1 SGHTA and CDR2 FQGNSA come from the germline V gene. CDR3 coding DNA: TGTGCCAGCAGCTTAGAGTTTGATACGCAGTATTTT. Its translation is CASSLEFDTQYF.

V is TRBV15 and J is TRBJ1-2, with TRBD1 as a possible D gene (5 bases). This CDR3 spans 14 amino acids. Germline values: CDR1 LNHNV, CDR2 YYDKDF (reference sequence). Trimming took 1 base from V and 10 from J, leaving 16 bases between them. The CDR3 loop reads CATSRGEGPKDYTF. CDR3 bases: TGTGCCACCAGCAGAGGCGAGGGACCAAAGGACTACACCTTC.

The gene calls are TRBV29-1 and TRBJ1-3; D not resolved. The CDR3 covers 13 residues. The germline V and J ends were trimmed by 5 bases and 4 bases, with 12 bases remaining between them. Germline CDR1 is SQVTM and CDR2 is ANQGSEA. The CDR3 loop reads CSVRGIGGNTIYF. CDR3 nucleotide sequence: TGCAGCGTTCGAGGTATAGGGGGAAACACCATATATTTT.

To note about this clone: At one of its ends the junction is not consistent with the germline gene, which may arise from a read error. The identical CDR3 is also encoded by other nucleotide sequences in the sample. CDR3: CASSFGTGNEQFF. The CDR3 region has the DNA TGTGCTAGCAGCTTTGGGACTGGGAATGAGCAGTTCTTC. The rearrangement uses TRBV7-7 and TRBJ2-1; TRBD2 is a possible D gene (6 bases). The germline V gene encodes CDR1 SSHAT and CDR2 FNYEAQ (reference sequence). The CDR3 is 13 amino acids.

The chain employs TRBV19 and TRBJ2-7, with 8 bases identical to TRBD2. CDR3 size: 14 residues. CDR1 LNHDA and CDR2 SQIVND come from the germline V gene (reference sequence). The J segment lost 2 bases and the V segment lost 4 bases, leaving 4 bases of the junction unmatched. The chain's CDR3 is CASSTSGLAYEQYF. The CDR3 DNA follows: TGTGCCAGTAGTACGTCGGGACTAGCCTACGAGCAGTACTTC.